This T cell receptor (beta chain) was identified in a study of OX40 agonist ivuxolimab in advanced cancers. About the investigation overall: Ivuxolimab was a fully human IgG2 agonistic monoclonal antibody targeting the costimulatory receptor OX40 (CD134). Intravenous ivuxolimab was administered to patients every 2 weeks at six dose levels: 0.01, 0.1, 0.3, 1.5, 3 and 10 mg/kg. Among the 52 dose-escalation patients, approximately 20 had hepatocellular carcinoma, 15 melanoma, 9 renal cell carcinoma and 9 head and neck cancer. In the dose-escalation cohort, roughly 80% of patients were male, and the mean age was approximately 55 years, with a range of roughly 20 to 80. Patients were allowed to have had prior anti-PD-1, anti-PD-L1 or anti-CTLA-4 therapy, and approximately 40% of the dose-escalation patients had been treated with checkpoint inhibitors. Partial responses were achieved by three dose-escalation patients, of whom one had hepatocellular carcinoma and two had cutaneous melanoma. The purpose of peripheral TCRbeta sequencing was to test whether ivuxolimab changed TCR sequence diversity and led to clonal T-cell expansion. The paper describes the monotherapy dose-escalation part (N ≈ 49 patients) of the phase I trial of ivuxolimab. Beyond this particular receptor, the publication reports: Low levels of normalized T-cell clonal expansion were also seen in some patients who did not respond. In partial responders in the 0.1-3.0 mg/kg groups, normalized peripheral clonal expansion was found to be among the lowest, especially among CD8+ T cells. At doses of 0.1 to 3.0 mg/kg, clonal expansion of both CD4+ and CD8+ blood T cells was observed from baseline to week 6. Which antigens the clonally expanded peripheral T cells were specific for was not determined. On average, CD8+ T cells showed more expanded clones than CD4+ T cells after ivuxolimab.

Genomic DNA was isolated from the sorted cells so that the TCRbeta CDR3 region could be sequenced. TCRbeta CDR3 regions were sequenced using the immunoSEQ Assay. TCRdb retrieved this table from immuneACCESS and kept in-frame rearrangements only. Not all clones are present; in checked studies, unresolved V genes account for under half, and no reason is known for the remainder. For this sample there are under 40,000 clones; over 60% appear just once. Clones ranked in the top ten supply around an eighth of the sample. Patients with autoimmune disease history or receiving systemic immunosuppression were excluded from the trial. In every dose cohort, peripheral blood was drawn for TCR sequencing at baseline, cycle 4 day 1, and cycle 7 day 1. Samples were obtained from an open-label, multicenter, first-in-human phase I dose-escalation trial of ivuxolimab. The trial enrolled adults with locally advanced or metastatic head and neck squamous cell, hepatocellular, melanoma or renal cell carcinoma. Before TCR sequencing, CD4+ and CD8+ T cells were separately sorted from peripheral blood.

For CDR1 and CDR2, the germline V gene lists MDHEN and SYDVKM. Trimming removed 7 bases from V and 5 bases from J, leaving 14 bases between the germline ends. From its cysteine to its phenylalanine, the CDR3 spans 13 amino acids. Only the CDR3 DNA stays, 39 bases, in frame from base 1. On this clone: Its antigen target is currently unknown. No clone much larger than this one lies a single base away; base qualities are absent.

This chain is built from TRBV28 and TRBJ2-5; TRBD1 is possibly the D segment (6 matching bases). The source material was CD4+ or CD8+ T cells sorted from blood, sampled in a trial of the OX40 agonist ivuxolimab. The clonotype comes from an adult with an advanced solid tumor such as melanoma, head and neck, liver or kidney cancer. The CDR3 corresponds to CASIEGGRETQYF. The nucleotide sequence is TGTGCCAGCATTGAAGGGGGTCGGGAGACCCAGTACTTC.